This record concerns one T cell receptor beta chain sequence. This sample is drawn from a study of blood T cell repertoires in COVID-19. Across the study: Spain, Italy and the United States supplied samples that represented acute and convalescent COVID-19. PBMCs, B-cell-depleted T cells, or T cells were the source of the cDNA or gDNA that made up the material.

Authors' processing steps: Estimation of nucleated cell counts was performed using reference gene primer amplification. Profiling relied on immunoSEQ multiplex PCR, and the TCRdb table lists in-frame clones only, not all of them. D and trimming come from the DNA, and the V and J calls and clone size come from that table. The sample holds roughly 270,000 clones, roughly 85% seen once. The material sequenced was peripheral blood. The clonotype comes from a man aged 45-65 years with active or convalescent COVID-19.

CDR3 bases: TGCGCCAGCAGCTTGGACAGTCTGTCCTATGGCTACACCTTC. Translated: CASSLDSLSYGYTF. The chain has TRBV5-1 and TRBJ1-2; D uncertain. CDR3 size: 14 residues. Trimming shortened V by 0 bases and J by 4 bases, and 10 bases separated the two germline ends. Germline loops: CDR1 SGHRS, CDR2 YFSETQ.